Following are 20 T cell receptor beta chains from one sample sequenced in a study of cytomegalovirus exposure and HLA in healthy donors. A multiplex PCR was run with 60 Vbeta primers and 13 Jbeta primers. Assay used: immunoSEQ multiplex PCR; TCRdb lists only in-frame clones, some missing. Here the sample spans roughly 20,000 clones, around 77% being singletons. The sequenced sample consisted of PBMCs. Receptors were obtained from a man in his fifties or sixties in good health and CMV-seronegative.

The CDR3, as DNA: TGTGCCAGTAGTATGCGGCAGGGGGCTGAAGCTTTCTTT. Translated, it gives CASSMRQGAEAFF. The chain employs TRBV19 and TRBJ1-1; 7 bases fit TRBD1. The ends lost 3 bases at V and 6 bases at J; junction bases unmatched: 4. Germline CDR1 and CDR2: LNHDA and SQIVND (reference sequence). The CDR3 has 13 amino acids.

The chain employs TRBV2 and TRBJ1-2; TRBD1 is a possible D gene (6 bases). The germline gives CDR1 SNHLY, CDR2 FYNNEI. The CDR3 consists of 13 residues. V was pared by 6 bases and J by 8 bases, with 16 bases between. The CDR3 reads CASSPWTEGGYTF. Written as DNA, the CDR3 is TGTGCCAGCAGCCCTTGGACAGAAGGGGGCTACACCTTC.

The chain joins TRBV6-5 to TRBJ1-5, with TRBD1 matching 7 bases. Germline CDR1 and CDR2: MNHEY and SVGAGI. The junction had 5 bases not matched to a gene; V was cut back by 6 bases and J by 6 bases. The CDR3 covers 13 residues. CDR3 in amino acids: CASSGQVGQPQHF. CDR3 sequence (DNA): TGTGCCAGCAGCGGACAGGTGGGTCAGCCCCAGCATTTT.

DNA of the CDR3: TGTGCCTGGAGTGTTCGGGAGATCGGGGCAGATACGCAGTATTTT. It is translated as CAWSVREIGADTQYF. The chain recombines TRBV30 with TRBJ2-3, with D possibly TRBD2 on 6 matching bases. The length of the CDR3 is 15 residues. The V end was cut by 0 bases, the J end by 4 bases, with 14 bases between. Germline V gives CDR1 GTSNPN, CDR2 SVGIG (reference sequence).

This clone was observed a handful of times. The J gene is TRBJ1-1, the V gene TRBV5-6; tentatively, D is TRBD1 (5 bases). The V and J ends lost 4 bases and 0 bases respectively, with 16 bases between them. Germline values: CDR1 SGHDT, CDR2 YYEEEE. This CDR3 spans 16 amino acids. The CDR3 DNA reads as TGTGCCAGCAGCGGTGGAGGGGTCAATATGAACACTGAAGCTTTCTTT. Residues: CASSGGGVNMNTEAFF.

The chain uses TRBV2 and TRBJ2-1; 8 nucleotides line up with TRBD1. CDR3 size: 15 residues. The V segment lost 10 bases and the J segment 6 bases; nucleotides outside the gene matches: 14. Per germline, CDR1 SNHLY and CDR2 FYNNEI. The CDR3 DNA reads TGTGCCACCGCCGTCGAGGGGACAGGATTCAATGAGCAGTTCTTC. This codes for CATAVEGTGFNEQFF.

A word on this clone: Compared with germline, one end of the junction differs, possibly owing to a read error. The rearrangement uses TRBV18 and TRBJ1-2; 8 nucleotides line up with TRBD1. CDR3 length equals 15 residues. CDR1 is KGHSH and CDR2 is LQKENI in the germline V gene. Here the CDR3 DNA reads TGTGCCAGCTCCCCACGGACAGGGTTATCCCTTGGCTACACCTTC. Translating it yields CASSPRTGLSLGYTF.

The chain couples TRBV10-3 to TRBJ2-1; perhaps TRBD2 as D (7 bases). The CDR3 extends over 15 amino acids. Trimming left V 4 bases short and J 4 bases short, with 14 bases between. Germline assignment: CDR1 ENHRY and CDR2 SYGVKD. The CDR3 bases are TGTGCCATCAGTGGGGGGGCAGCGGGGTACAATGAGCAGTTCTTC. This encodes CAISGGAAGYNEQFF.

V and J are TRBV5-6 and TRBJ2-7; D may be TRBD2 (6 bases). CDR1 is SGHDT, CDR2 YYEEEE, per germline. Trimming shortened V by 2 bases and J by 5 bases, and 14 bases separated the two germline ends. This CDR3 is built from 14 residues. The CDR3 DNA is TGTGCCAGCAGCTTTTCACCTCGGGAGCACGAGCAGTACTTC. Its protein product is CASSFSPREHEQYF. The variable domain in full, with the rest retrieved from reference TRBV5-6 and TRBJ2-7, is DAGVTQSPTHLIKTRGQQVTLRCSPKSGHDTVSWYQQALGQGPQFIFQYYEEEERQRGNFPDRFSGHQFPNYSSELNVNALLLGDSALYLCASSFSPREHEQYFGPGTRLTVT.

This chain connects TRBV5-1 to TRBJ2-1; 8 nucleotides agree with TRBD2. Germline lookup yields CDR1 SGHRS and CDR2 YFSETQ. This CDR3 spans 16 amino acids. Germline trimming cut 3 bases from V and 3 bases from J; bases unmatched to any gene: 8. The CDR3 spells CASSSNAGGGYNEQFF. The CDR3 DNA reads as TGCGCCAGCAGCTCCAATGCGGGGGGAGGCTACAATGAGCAGTTCTTC. Full variable domain (outside the CDR3, taken from reference TRBV5-1 and TRBJ2-1): KAGVTQTPRYLIKTRGQQVTLSCSPISGHRSVSWYQQTPGQGLQFLFEYFSETQRNKGNFPGRFSGRQFSNSRSEMNVSTLELGDSALYLCASSSNAGGGYNEQFFGPGTRLTVL.

V usage is TRBV7-9 and J usage is TRBJ2-1; a weak D match, TRBD2 (5 bases). The CDR3 extends over 12 amino acids. Trimming took off 6 bases at V and 7 bases at J, with 10 bases between the two ends. Per the germline V gene, CDR1 is SEHNR and CDR2 is FQNEAQ (reference sequence). The CDR3 DNA sequence: TGTGCCAGCAGACAGAGGGAGAATGAGCAGTTCTTC. It is translated as CASRQRENEQFF.

This chain links TRBV11-2 with TRBJ1-1, with a weak D call TRBD1 (5 bases). The germline gives CDR1 SGHAT, CDR2 FQNNGV. The V end lost 10 bases, the J end lost 2 bases, and 20 bases lay between the germline ends. The CDR3 runs 15 residues. The CDR3 DNA reads as TGTGCCACGAAAACGGTGAGGGGACTCAACACTGAAGCTTTCTTT. Residues: CATKTVRGLNTEAFF.

J is TRBJ2-2 and V is TRBV25-1, with D possibly matching TRBD1 (6 bases). Germline CDR1 is MGHDK and CDR2 is SYGVNS. CDR3 length: 14 residues. Trimming left V 7 bases short and J 3 bases short, with 12 bases between. CDR3 in amino acids: CASKDSKYTGELFF. CDR3 DNA sequence: TGTGCCAGCAAGGACAGTAAATACACCGGGGAGCTGTTTTTT.

The gene calls are TRBV7-8 and TRBJ1-5, with D perhaps TRBD1 (5 bases). Per germline, CDR1 SGHVS and CDR2 FQNEAQ. Trimming took 8 bases from V and 0 from J, leaving 11 bases between them. CDR3 size: 14 residues. CDR3 region: CASGIGHSNQPQHF. DNA of the CDR3: TGTGCCAGCGGGATTGGACATAGCAATCAGCCCCAGCATTTT.

The CDR3, as DNA: TGCGCCAGCAGCTTGGACACTAGCGGGAGTTTTTGGCAGTACTTC. Translating gives CASSLDTSGSFWQYF. The chain recombines TRBV5-1 with TRBJ2-7, with 11 bases fitting TRBD2. The germline V gene encodes CDR1 SGHRS and CDR2 YFSETQ. Germline trimming cut 0 bases from V and 9 bases from J; bases unmatched to any gene: 8. CDR3 size: 15 residues.

In regard to this clone: An end of the junction differs from the germline gene, which may be a read error. V and J are TRBV7-2 and TRBJ2-7; D is unresolved. This CDR3 has 14 residues. The germline CDR1 and CDR2 sequences are SGHTA and FQGNSA. The CDR3 coding sequence is TGTGCCAGCAGCCACGGCAGTACTCGCGGCGAGCAGTACTTT. This sequence encodes CASSHGSTRGEQYF.

This clone was observed a single time. CDR3: CASREQGARDGYTF. The CDR3 region has the DNA TGTGCCAGCAGAGAACAGGGGGCGCGGGATGGCTACACCTTC. The chain is built from TRBV27 and TRBJ1-2, with 9 bases aligning to TRBD1. CDR1 and CDR2 from the germline V gene are MNHEY and SMNVEV (reference sequence). The CDR3 totals 14 residues. Trimming removed 6 bases from V and 6 bases from J; junction bases left unmatched: 8.

The rearrangement joins TRBV6-5 to TRBJ1-6; a weak D match, TRBD1 (6 bases). V dropped 3 bases and J dropped 7 bases, with 10 bases sitting between them. The CDR3 is 14 residues long. Germline CDR1 and CDR2: MNHEY and SVGAGI. Written as DNA, the CDR3 is TGTGCCAGCAGTTATACAGGGCCAAATTCACCCCTCCACTTT. Protein: CASSYTGPNSPLHF.

This clone is categorized as medium-sized. The chain combines TRBV27 with TRBJ2-3; D is ambiguous. CDR3 length: 13 residues. V lost 6 bases, J lost 4 bases, and 11 bases lay in between. CDR1 and CDR2 from the germline V gene are MNHEY and SMNVEV (reference sequence). The CDR3 loop reads CASSLSPADTQYF. The CDR3 DNA reads TGTGCCAGCAGCCTAAGCCCTGCAGATACGCAGTATTTT.

The chain recombines TRBV10-3 with TRBJ1-1; no clear D. The V end lost 3 bases, the J end lost 1 base, and 12 bases lay between the germline ends. Looked up from germline, CDR1 is ENHRY and CDR2 is SYGVKD. The CDR3 has 15 residues. CDR3 bases: TGTGCCATCAGTGATGACGCGCGAGGGAACACTGAAGCTTTCTTT. The encoded protein is CAISDDARGNTEAFF.